This TCR beta chain is from a study of blood T cell repertoires in COVID-19. CDR3 length: 14 amino acids. CDR1 and CDR2 from the germline V gene are KGHSH and LQKENI. V was pared by 3 bases and J by 5 bases, with 10 bases between. Libraries were prepared by immunoSEQ multiplex PCR; TCRdb keeps only in-frame clonotypes and omits some of them. This sample has 100,000 to 150,000 clones, with more than 75% found just once. The source material was peripheral blood. The source of this sequence is a man between 65 and 85 years old with active COVID-19. The gene calls are TRBV18 and TRBJ2-2; no clear D. CDR3 bases: TGTGCCAGCTCACCTCAAGAGGCTACCGGGGAGCTGTTTTTT. Translated: CASSPQEATGELFF.